Sequencing of this T cell receptor (beta chain) was carried out in a study of control samples from healthy donors and cancer patients. The repertoire was sequenced with immunoSEQ multiplex PCR; TCRdb's copy has only in-frame clones and lacks some. The repertoire holds roughly 89,000 clones, with 91% as singletons. The CDR3 has 15 residues. The germline V and J ends were trimmed by 3 bases and 4 bases, with 14 bases remaining between them. Germline CDR1 and CDR2: MRHNA and SNTAGT. Sequencing input: blood. The chain is built from TRBV6-4 and TRBJ2-3; the D gene is possibly TRBD2 (5 bases). The clonotype originates from a man over 45 in good health. CDR3 amino acids: CASSEWASRSDTQYF. The CDR3 region has the DNA TGTGCCAGCAGTGAATGGGCTAGCAGATCAGATACGCAGTATTTT.